The clone carrying this T cell receptor beta chain was detected many times. TCRdb passed the reads through MiXCR, listing each CDR3 protein once. The sample lists roughly 250,000 distinct CDR3 sequences, about 30% occurring once. The data were obtained in a study of kidney transplant recipient with SARS-CoV-2 infection. This CDR3 spans 15 amino acids. V shed 5 bases and J shed 8 bases, with 18 bases lying between them. Sample: a blood sample, taken at baseline and on approximately day 120 from a kidney transplant recipient. The chain joins TRBV23-1 to TRBJ1-4; weak D call: TRBD1 (5 bases). TRBV23-1 is placed among ORFs of uncertain function. This TCR was recovered from a male patient aged 25-45 years who had COVID-19 and was a kidney transplant recipient. The T cells may partly be graft donor cells. The CDR3 reads CASSKSGTRAEKLFF. The CDR3 nucleotides are TGCGCCAGCAGTAAAAGTGGGACGCGGGCGGAAAAACTGTTTTTT.